This T cell receptor beta chain was recorded in a study of regulatory T cells in long-lasting Graves disease. In building TCR beta libraries, iRepertoire HTBI primers were used together with Arm-PCR of CDR3 regions. TCRdb analysed the multiplex PCR reads with MiXCR anew, one entry per CDR3 protein. The sample carries 360,000 or so distinct CDR3 sequences, about 12% recorded once. Described time point: newly diagnosed GD, antithyroid drugs for less than 3 months. PBMCs provided the RNA from which the TCR library was made. A blood draw put around 9 milliliters of peripheral blood into EDTA tubes. This same sample was also part of a study on T cells in Graves' hyperthyroidism and ophthalmopathy. That paper notes: Exclusion followed for patients with uncontrolled infection, other autoimmune disease, pregnancy or lactation. The TCR CDR3 first-round RT-PCR relied on the HTBI primer set.

Sample: peripheral blood mononuclear cells (PBMCs), taken at new diagnosis, from a patient treated with antithyroid drugs. The sequence derives from a woman between 18 and 29 years old with Graves disease.

The CDR3 bases are TGCGCCAGCAGCCAAGATCGACTGGGCGAGCAGTTCTTC. Its protein is CASSQDRLGEQFF. This chain joins TRBV4-3 and TRBJ2-1, with unresolved D. Trimming left V 0 bases short and J 10 bases short, with 10 bases between. This CDR3 comprises 13 residues. In germline, CDR1 is LGHNA, CDR2 YSLEER.